This entry lists 29 T cell receptor beta chains sequenced from one sample in a study of human T cells and chemical hapten exposure. TCRdb ran MiXCR on the RACE reads and lists one entry per CDR3 protein. The sample consists of 75,000 to 90,000 distinct CDR3 sequences, about 11% of them appearing once. Regarding time point: patch test 1, 2 weeks after DPC sensitization. Treatment specified: therapeutic diphenylcyclopropenone sensitization with weekly scalp DPC. This sample comprised whole blood, obtained in connection with sensitization to the hapten diphenylcyclopropenone (DPC). These receptors were collected from an older woman with alopecia areata. Some clones in this sample may be carry-over from other donors' samples.

The V gene is TRBV19, the J gene TRBJ2-3; the D gene is possibly TRBD1 (5 bases). Germline CDR1 is LNHDA and CDR2 is SQIVND (reference sequence). The V end was cut by 7 bases, the J end by 5 bases, with 16 bases between. This CDR3 region has 14 residues. The CDR3, as DNA: TGTGCCAGTACCCCTGGGCAGGGAATAGATACGCAGTATTTT. Translating it yields CASTPGQGIDTQYF.

The chain joins TRBV5-1 to TRBJ2-7; 7 bases map to TRBD1. Germline assignment: CDR1 SGHRS and CDR2 YFSETQ. The CDR3 consists of 14 residues. V was clipped by 3 bases and J by 2 bases; unmatched bases: 5. As DNA, the CDR3 is TGCGCCAGCAGCTGGGGGACAGATCCCTACGAGCAGTACTTC. It yields the protein CASSWGTDPYEQYF.

This clonotype was seen repeatedly, ten times or more. The rearrangement joins TRBV20-1 to TRBJ2-1, with 8 bases aligning to TRBD2. Trimming at V came to 1 base and at J to 6 bases, leaving 11 bases not matched to a gene. Germline V gives CDR1 DFQATT, CDR2 SNEGSKA (reference sequence). CDR3 size: 16 residues. The chain's CDR3 is CSARGASGTRVNEQFF. In nucleotides, the CDR3 is TGCAGTGCTAGAGGTGCTTCCGGGACTAGGGTCAATGAGCAGTTCTTC.

This clonotype was recorded a few times. The chain carries TRBV5-1 and TRBJ1-2, with unresolved D. V lost 0 bases, J lost 4 bases, and 7 bases lay in between. The CDR3 has 13 residues. Germline CDR1 and CDR2: SGHRS and YFSETQ. CDR3 region: CASSLEQSYGYTF. As DNA, the CDR3 is TGCGCCAGCAGCTTGGAACAGTCCTATGGCTACACCTTC.

V usage is TRBV19 and J usage is TRBJ2-1, with D maybe TRBD2 (6 bases). Deletions cut 5 bases from V and 5 bases from J, with 16 bases between. The CDR3 loop spans 15 amino acids. Germline V CDR1 and CDR2: LNHDA, SQIVND (reference sequence). CDR3 protein: CASSPGLAWDNEQFF. For the CDR3, the DNA is TGTGCCAGTAGTCCTGGGCTAGCGTGGGACAATGAGCAGTTCTTC. The complete variable domain, with remaining parts taken from reference TRBV19 and TRBJ2-1, reads DGGITQSPKYLFRKEGQNVTLSCEQNLNHDAMYWYRQDPGQGLRLIYYSQIVNDFQKGDIAEGYSVSREKKESFPLTVTSAQKNPTAFYLCASSPGLAWDNEQFFGPGTRLTVL.

This chain links TRBV6-4 with TRBJ2-1; D tentatively reads TRBD1 or TRBD2 (5 bases each). This CDR3 is built from 12 residues. Germline V gene sequence: CDR1 MRHNA, CDR2 SNTAGT. V shed 5 bases and J shed 10 bases, with 12 bases lying between them. The CDR3 nucleotides are TGTGCCAGCAGTCCACGGGGCGGGGAGCAGTTCTTC. It codes for CASSPRGGEQFF.

This rearrangement joins TRBV12-3 or TRBV12-4 to TRBJ1-6; no reliable D call. This CDR3 contains 14 residues. The V and J ends lost 1 base and 9 bases respectively, with 10 bases between them. The CDR3 nucleotides are TGTGCCAGCAGTTTAGGGGCAGGTAGTTCACCCCTCCACTTT. It is translated as CASSLGAGSSPLHF.

There are a few counts of this clonotype. The chain links TRBV12-3 or TRBV12-4 to TRBJ1-1; D is unresolved. CDR3 length: 14 residues. With 3 bases removed from V and 0 bases from J, the gap between germline ends came to 8 bases. The DNA for the CDR3 is TGTGCCAGCAGTTTTGGGGTGATGAACACTGAAGCTTTCTTT. Its protein product is CASSFGVMNTEAFF.

The table lists this clonotype with many counts. The CDR3 coding sequence is TGCGCCAGCAGCCCGAGAAGCTCCTATAATTCACCCCTCCACTTT. This gives the protein CASSPRSSYNSPLHF. V usage is TRBV5-1 and J usage is TRBJ1-6; D remains ambiguous. The germline gives CDR1 SGHRS, CDR2 YFSETQ. V was pared by 4 bases and J by 0 bases, with 8 bases between. This CDR3 has 15 residues.

This clonotype has more than one count but fewer than ten. The chain has TRBV20-1 and TRBJ1-4; D may be TRBD1 (5 bases). The CDR3 length is 15 residues. Germline V CDR1 and CDR2: DFQATT, SNEGSKA (reference sequence). The V end lost 0 bases, the J end lost 7 bases, and 15 bases lay between the germline ends. The CDR3 region is CSARDSGDLGEKLFF. CDR3 DNA: TGCAGTGCTAGAGATTCGGGGGATCTGGGTGAAAAACTGTTTTTT.

The table lists this clonotype with many counts. The chain carries TRBV20-1 and TRBJ2-1, with 8 bases aligning to TRBD2. The CDR3 has 16 residues. Germline CDR1 DFQATT, CDR2 SNEGSKA (reference sequence). V lost 1 base and J lost 8; bases outside the gene matches: 13. CDR3 amino acids: CSARVMTGGRRDEQFF. CDR3 nucleotides: TGCAGTGCTAGAGTAATGACGGGGGGGCGGAGGGATGAGCAGTTCTTC.

This clonotype was counted between two and nine times. The V and J genes are TRBV20-1 and TRBJ1-6; 7 positions match TRBD1. CDR1 and CDR2 (germline): DFQATT, SNEGSKA (reference sequence). The trim removed 2 bases at V and 9 bases at J, leaving 10 bases unmatched. The CDR3 has 15 amino acids. As DNA, the CDR3 is TGCAGTGCTAGACCATCCGGGACAGAAGCTTCACCCCTCCACTTT. Its translation is CSARPSGTEASPLHF.

This clonotype occurred many times. The V call is TRBV7-9, the J call TRBJ1-4; perhaps TRBD1 as D (6 bases). The CDR3 has 16 amino acids. Germline CDR1 and CDR2: SEHNR and FQNEAQ (reference sequence). The V and J ends lost 3 bases and 1 base respectively, with 12 bases between them. The CDR3 reads CASSLGVQGTNEKLFF. The CDR3 DNA is TGTGCCAGCAGCTTGGGGGTACAGGGAACTAATGAAAAACTGTTTTTT.

Only a few counts were recorded for this clonotype. V is TRBV21-1 and J is TRBJ2-5; no check of the table's D call, TRBD1, against the DNA was made. TRBV21-1 is classified as a pseudogene. CDR3 length: 13 amino acids. The CDR3 protein is CASSRQAVETQYF. Here the CDR3 DNA reads TGTGCCAGCAGTCGACAGGCCGTAGAGACCCAGTACTTC.

This clonotype came up many times. This chain links TRBV20-1 with TRBJ1-2; D possibly corresponds to TRBD1 (5 bases). Per the germline V gene, CDR1 is DFQATT and CDR2 is SNEGSKA (reference sequence). Deletions cut 0 bases from V and 6 bases from J, with 20 bases between. This CDR3 is 16 amino acids long. The CDR3 coding sequence is TGCAGTGCTAGAGATTTACGGGTACCGGGGGAGGATGGCTACACCTTC. It translates to CSARDLRVPGEDGYTF.

This chain links TRBV29-1 with TRBJ2-5; weak D call: TRBD2 (6 bases). Trimming pared 4 bases from V and 2 bases from J, leaving 11 bases between. The CDR3 totals 13 residues. Per the germline V gene, CDR1 is SQVTM and CDR2 is ANQGSEA. The CDR3 DNA sequence: TGCAGCGTTGGGGGACTTACACAAGAGACCCAGTACTTC. The encoded protein is CSVGGLTQETQYF.

This clonotype was recorded at least ten times. The chain recombines TRBV4-2 with TRBJ1-4, with a possible D match to TRBD1 (6 bases). V lost 4 bases to trimming and J lost 0 bases, with 12 bases between them. Germline values: CDR1 LGHNA, CDR2 YNFKEQ. The CDR3 is 16 residues long. The CDR3 coding sequence is TGTGCCAGCAGCCCAGGACAGAAGGCAACTAATGAAAAACTGTTTTTT. Translating it yields CASSPGQKATNEKLFF.

This clonotype was recorded many times. The V gene is TRBV20-1, the J gene TRBJ1-2; a possible D gene is TRBD1 (5 bases). Trimming shortened V by 4 bases and J by 0 bases, and 12 bases separated the two germline ends. CDR3 length equals 14 residues. Germline V CDR1 and CDR2: DFQATT, SNEGSKA (reference sequence). CDR3 DNA sequence: TGCAGTGCTATTCAGGGTACCTCTAACTATGGCTACACCTTC. It encodes CSAIQGTSNYGYTF.

The V and J genes are TRBV29-1 and TRBJ2-1; D may match TRBD1 or TRBD2 (6 bases each). CDR3 length: 14 residues. The ends were cut back, 7 bases at V and 0 bases at J, with 13 bases in the middle. CDR1 and CDR2 (germline): SQVTM, ANQGSEA. The CDR3 loop reads CSAIGGRSYNEQFF. DNA for the CDR3: TGCAGCGCGATTGGGGGGCGCTCCTACAATGAGCAGTTCTTC.

This clonotype was found many times. The chain combines TRBV10-3 with TRBJ2-5, with D unclear. Trimming removed 11 bases at V and 1 base at J, with 14 bases between. CDR1 and CDR2 from the germline V gene are ENHRY and SYGVKD. This CDR3 has 13 amino acids. CDR3 residues: CAVAFSIQETQYF. The CDR3 bases are TGTGCCGTAGCCTTCAGCATCCAAGAGACCCAGTACTTC.

This clonotype was observed at least ten times. The chain recombines TRBV7-2 with TRBJ2-3; the match to TRBD1 covers 8 bases. V dropped 2 bases and J dropped 6; count of bases not matched to a gene: 16. This CDR3 is 18 amino acids long. The V gene's germline CDR1 is SGHTA and CDR2 FQGNSA. The CDR3 coding sequence is TGTGCCAGCAGCTTATCAGGGGGCGGATATCTGGTTCAGGATACGCAGTATTTT. The encoded protein is CASSLSGGGYLVQDTQYF. Full variable domain (outside the CDR3, taken from reference TRBV7-2 and TRBJ2-3): GAGVSQSPSNKVTEKGKDVELRCDPISGHTALYWYRQSLGQGLEFLIYFQGNSAPDKSGLPSDRFSAERTGGSVSTLTIQRTQQEDSAVYLCASSLSGGGYLVQDTQYFGPGTRLTVL.

This clonotype was seen at least ten times. The genes are TRBV12-3 or TRBV12-4 and TRBJ1-6, with 9 bases lining up with TRBD1. The CDR3 consists of 15 residues. V was clipped by 5 bases and J by 13 bases; unmatched bases: 12. The CDR3 region is CASSRSRDRESPLHF. The DNA of the CDR3 is TGTGCCAGCAGTCGGTCCCGGGACAGGGAATCCCCCCTCCACTTT.

V gene TRBV6-6 combines with J gene TRBJ2-3, with TRBD2 identical over 10 bases. CDR3 length: 15 residues. Germline assignment: CDR1 MNHNY and CDR2 SVGAGI (reference sequence). V lost 6 bases to trimming and J lost 1 base; unmatched junction nucleotides: 4. CDR3 DNA sequence: TGTGCCAGCAGGAACCTAGCGGGGGGCACAGATACGCAGTATTTT. This codes for CASRNLAGGTDTQYF.

The table lists this clonotype with a few counts. V is TRBV6-1 and J is TRBJ2-7; TRBD2 matches at 10 bases. The CDR3 length is 15 residues. V was clipped by 5 bases and J by 2 bases; unmatched bases: 6. Looked up from germline, CDR1 is MNHNS and CDR2 is SASEGT. CDR3 region: CASSNSGGLTYEQYF. The CDR3 nucleotides read TGTGCCAGCAGTAATAGCGGGGGGCTCACCTACGAGCAGTACTTC.

This clonotype was seen only a few times. The chain carries TRBV3-1 and TRBJ2-5, with 12 bases identical to TRBD2. The CDR3 is 15 amino acids. V shed 7 bases, J shed 4 bases, and the junction held 7 bases outside the gene matches. CDR1 LGHDT and CDR2 YNNKEL come from the germline V gene (reference sequence). The CDR3 DNA reads as TGTGCCAGCAACCGCCTGACTAGCGGGGGAGAGACCCAGTACTTC. Its protein is CASNRLTSGGETQYF.

This clonotype was recorded at least ten times. The J gene is TRBJ2-3, the V gene TRBV29-1; 8 nucleotides match TRBD1. Trimming took 0 bases from V and 2 from J; bases not matched to a gene: 4. The CDR3 sequence is 15 residues long. The germline CDR1 and CDR2 sequences are SQVTM and ANQGSEA. In DNA, the CDR3 is TGCAGCGTTGAAGACAGGGGGCTTTACACAGATACGCAGTATTTT. This codes for CSVEDRGLYTDTQYF.

The J gene is TRBJ2-5, the V gene TRBV10-2; the D is unclear. The CDR3 is 11 amino acids. Between the trimmed V and J ends, which lost 7 bases and 1 base, there was a span of 4 bases. Germline CDR1 is WSHSY and CDR2 is SAAADI. The CDR3 DNA reads as TGCGCCAGCAAGTTCCAAGAGACCCAGTACTTC. Encoded protein: CASKFQETQYF.

Notes on this clonotype: Given a much more abundant clone one base away, this may be a read error. The chain combines TRBV29-1 with TRBJ2-7; no firm D call. Trimming took 4 bases from V and 4 from J, leaving 8 bases between them. The CDR3 has 11 amino acids. Per the germline V gene, CDR1 is SQVTM and CDR2 is ANQGSEA. Here the CDR3 reads CSVAGAYEQYF. CDR3 DNA sequence: TGCAGCGTTGCAGGCGCGTACGAGCAGTACTTC.

This clonotype was seen at least ten times. The rearrangement joins TRBV7-3 to TRBJ1-6, with D possibly being TRBD1 (5 bases). The CDR3 is 16 residues long. V was clipped by 1 base and J by 5 bases, with 12 bases between them. Germline CDR1 SGHTA, CDR2 FQGTGA. The CDR3 DNA reads TGTGCCAGCAGCTTAATGGATCGGGGGAATAATTCACCCCTCCACTTT. It encodes CASSLMDRGNNSPLHF.